This note documents a single T cell receptor (beta chain) sequence. Its antigen is unknown. Base-call qualities are not available, and no considerably larger clone is one nucleotide away. This specimen comes from a study of Graves' ophthalmopathy and Graves' hyperthyroidism (dated by TCRdb to 2017 to 2018). A note on the overall study: Stable hyperthyroidism was defined as no progression to ophthalmopathy within 18 months of follow-up. The study used signatures of the TCR beta repertoire to tell Graves' ophthalmopathy apart from Graves' hyperthyroidism and to predict which patients would progress to ophthalmopathy. T-cell repertoires of thyroid tissue and blood were compared in several hyperthyroidism patients. To explore V-J signatures that separate ophthalmopathy from hyperthyroidism, a discovery set of about a hundred patients was enrolled, consisting of fewer than 45 with ophthalmopathy and about 60 with stable hyperthyroidism. Following sample collection, hyperthyroidism patients were given methimazole at a starting dose of 30 mg daily, and ophthalmopathy patients were given high-dose intravenous methylprednisolone. In total, 135 blood samples were TCR-sequenced: around 42 ophthalmopathy, under 85 hyperthyroidism and some 17 hyperthyroidism-to-ophthalmopathy patients. An independent validation cohort was composed of 18 to 20 hyperthyroidism patients and around 16 patients who later progressed from hyperthyroidism to ophthalmopathy. Beyond this particular receptor, the publication reports: In validation, the model predicted ophthalmopathy progression with about 64% sensitivity and approximately 72% specificity; 12 predicted patients were CT-confirmed with GO in a median of approximately 6.5 months. No statistical method was used to predetermine the sample size, and group allocation was not hidden from the investigators. In cross-validation, the 13-signature model distinguished ophthalmopathy from stable hyperthyroidism with roughly 90% sensitivity and approximately 81% specificity, and in the test set the corresponding values were around 78% and 73%. Most expanded thyroid clonotypes with a frequency above 0.001 also appeared in blood, which suggests that blood repertoires may reflect the immune response in the thyroid.

For repertoire sequencing, TCR beta CDR3 regions were amplified from RNA transcripts. A first-round RT-PCR used HTBI primers with the Qiagen OneStep RT-PCR kit, followed by a second-round multiplex PCR, size selection and purification. The libraries underwent paired-end sequencing with 100 bp reads on an Illumina HiSeq2000. The paper's processing steps were these. SOAPnuke was used to process the reads, throwing out any read that had adapters, had uncalled bases, had a mean Phred below 15, or lacked an exact constant-primer or identifier match. COPE v1.2.5 was used to merge the high-quality paired reads. Unique nucleotide sequences were defined as clonotypes and aligned to IMGT TRB V, D and J references using MiTCR v1.1. The analysis was limited to V-J combinations with a frequency above 0.0001, which together covered around 99% of the repertoires. For each V-J combination, a TCR clonal expansion and chaos score was defined as F50 clonal expansion divided by the chaos observed in the TCRdist matrix. Welch's t-statistics and random forest were used to reduce features to some 13 V-J combinations, which were fed into a naive Bayes classifier. The similarity between thyroid and blood repertoires was quantified using the Morisita-Horn index. TCRdb redid the processing of the public reads, applying fastp at Q25 and MiXCR, and retained in-frame beta chains. Every distinct CDR3 protein forms one entry, paired with its most common genes and DNA. What appears here as the V and J calls and clone size reflects TCRdb's work, not the paper's. Present in this sample are about 590,000 distinct CDR3 sequences, 35% to 40% of which were seen just once. The biggest ten clones account for less than 4.5% of the sample.

The hyperthyroidism patients were 18 to 65 years old and newly diagnosed, with a disease duration of less than 2 months. Patients with other autoimmune diseases, uncontrolled infections, pregnancy or lactation were excluded. Diagnosis relied on clinical symptoms, serum thyroxine, TRAb, thyroid ultrasound and orbital computed tomography. Total RNA was extracted using Trizol reagent, and RNA quality was checked on an Agilent 2100 Bioanalyzer. The CDR3 has 13 amino acids, counting the end cysteine and phenylalanine. Only CDR3 DNA remains: 39 bases, in frame from the first base. In the germline V gene (reference sequence), CDR1 corresponds to MNHEY and CDR2 to SMNVEV. At the junction V is shortened by 8 bases and J by 0 bases, with 10 bases in between.

This TCR came from an adult man with Graves' hyperthyroidism. The V gene is TRBV27 and the J gene is TRBJ1-1; the D gene identity is not certain. Input material: peripheral blood or thyroid tissue (not recorded which). The CDR3 reads CASAVGMNTEAFF. The bases are TGTGCCAGCGCAGTCGGTATGAACACTGAAGCTTTCTTT.